This TCR beta chain was found in a study of blood T cell repertoires in COVID-19. Overall study context: Collection of acute and convalescent COVID-19 samples took place in the United States, Italy and Spain.

Per the authors' pipeline: For nucleated cells, counts were estimated from reference gene primer amplification. The table came from immunoSEQ multiplex PCR; TCRdb's copy has only in-frame clones and leaves some out. V, J and clone size derive from that table, while D and trimming were established from the DNA sequence. The sample lists under 200,000 clones, 87% occurring once. This CDR3 is 16 amino acids long. Germline lookup yields CDR1 SEHNR and CDR2 FQNEAQ (reference sequence). Trimming pared 1 base from V and 2 bases from J, leaving 13 bases between. J is TRBJ2-3 and V is TRBV7-9; D perhaps matches TRBD2 (6 bases). This receptor was identified in a man between 60 and 75 years old with active or convalescent COVID-19. The material sequenced was peripheral blood. CDR3 coding DNA: TGTGCCAGCAGCTTAGTAGGCGGGAACCCCACAGATACGCAGTATTTT. Translated, it gives CASSLVGGNPTDTQYF.